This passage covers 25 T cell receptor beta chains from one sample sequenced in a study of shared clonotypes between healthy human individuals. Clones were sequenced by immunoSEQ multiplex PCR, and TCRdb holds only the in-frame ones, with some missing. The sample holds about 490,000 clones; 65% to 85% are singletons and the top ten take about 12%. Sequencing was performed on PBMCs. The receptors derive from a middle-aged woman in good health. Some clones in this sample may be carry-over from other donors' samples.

The CDR3 sequence is CASSPPATSELYEQYF. In nucleotides, the CDR3 is TGTGCCAGCTCACCACCTGCGACTAGCGAGCTTTACGAGCAGTACTTC. This chain connects TRBV18 to TRBJ2-7, with 8 bases that match TRBD2. CDR1 KGHSH and CDR2 LQKENI come from the germline V gene. The CDR3 loop spans 16 amino acids. J lost 4 bases, V lost 0 bases, and 8 bases had no gene match.

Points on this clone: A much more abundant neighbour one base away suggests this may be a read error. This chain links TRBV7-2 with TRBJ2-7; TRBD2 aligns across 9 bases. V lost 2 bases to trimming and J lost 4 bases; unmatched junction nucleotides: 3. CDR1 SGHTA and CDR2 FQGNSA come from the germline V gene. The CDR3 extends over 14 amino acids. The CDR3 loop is CASSLLSGRYEQYF. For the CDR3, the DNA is TGTGCCAGCAGCTTATTAAGCGGGAGGTACGAGCAGTACTTC.

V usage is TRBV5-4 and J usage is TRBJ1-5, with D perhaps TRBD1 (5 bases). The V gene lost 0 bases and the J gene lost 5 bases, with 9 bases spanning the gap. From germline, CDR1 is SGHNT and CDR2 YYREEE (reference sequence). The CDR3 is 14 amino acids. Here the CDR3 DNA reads TGTGCCAGCAGCTTGGCCGGGGGTGATCAGCCCCAGCATTTT. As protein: CASSLAGGDQPQHF.

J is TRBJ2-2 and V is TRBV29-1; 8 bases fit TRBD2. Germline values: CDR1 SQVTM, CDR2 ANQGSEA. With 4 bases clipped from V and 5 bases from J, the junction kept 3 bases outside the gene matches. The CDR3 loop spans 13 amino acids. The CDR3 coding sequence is TGCAGCGTTGGTGTAGCGGGGACCGGGGAGCTGTTTTTT. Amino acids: CSVGVAGTGELFF.

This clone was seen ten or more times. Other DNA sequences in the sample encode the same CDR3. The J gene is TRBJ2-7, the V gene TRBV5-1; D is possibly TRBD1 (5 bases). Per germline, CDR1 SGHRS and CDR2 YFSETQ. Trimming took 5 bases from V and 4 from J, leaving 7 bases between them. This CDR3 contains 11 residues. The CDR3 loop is CASRGEYEQYF. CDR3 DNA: TGCGCCAGCAGAGGGGAATACGAGCAGTACTTC.

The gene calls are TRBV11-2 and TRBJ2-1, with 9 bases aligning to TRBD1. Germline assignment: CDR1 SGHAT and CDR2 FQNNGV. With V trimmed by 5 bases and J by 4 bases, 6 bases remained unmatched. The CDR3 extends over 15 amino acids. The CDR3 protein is CASSQGQGFYNEQFF. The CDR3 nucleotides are TGTGCCAGCAGCCAAGGACAGGGGTTTTACAATGAGCAGTTCTTC.

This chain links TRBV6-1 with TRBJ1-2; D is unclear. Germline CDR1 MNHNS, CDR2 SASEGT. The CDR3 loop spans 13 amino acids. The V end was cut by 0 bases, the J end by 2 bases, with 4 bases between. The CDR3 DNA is TGTGCCAGCAGTGAAGCCAACAACTATGGCTACACCTTC. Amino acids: CASSEANNYGYTF.

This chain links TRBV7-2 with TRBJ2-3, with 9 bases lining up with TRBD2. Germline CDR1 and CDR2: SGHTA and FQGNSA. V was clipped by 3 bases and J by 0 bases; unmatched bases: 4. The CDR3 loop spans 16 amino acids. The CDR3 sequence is CASSFIAGASTDTQYF. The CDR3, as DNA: TGTGCCAGCAGCTTCATAGCGGGAGCTAGCACAGATACGCAGTATTTT.

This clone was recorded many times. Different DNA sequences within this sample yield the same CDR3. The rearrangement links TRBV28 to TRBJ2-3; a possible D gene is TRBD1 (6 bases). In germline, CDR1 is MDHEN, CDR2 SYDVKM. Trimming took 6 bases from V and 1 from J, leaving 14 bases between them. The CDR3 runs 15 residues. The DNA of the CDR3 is TGTGCCAGCAGCACCCCGGGACACCGCACAGATACGCAGTATTTT. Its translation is CASSTPGHRTDTQYF.

CDR3 sequence (DNA): TGTGCCAGCAGTTACGGATCTAGCGGGATCGGCGAGCAGTACTTC. Protein: CASSYGSSGIGEQYF. The chain links TRBV6-5 to TRBJ2-7, with 9 bases aligning to TRBD2. Germline CDR1 is MNHEY and CDR2 is SVGAGI. V was clipped by 2 bases and J by 6 bases; unmatched bases: 8. The CDR3 sequence is 15 residues long.

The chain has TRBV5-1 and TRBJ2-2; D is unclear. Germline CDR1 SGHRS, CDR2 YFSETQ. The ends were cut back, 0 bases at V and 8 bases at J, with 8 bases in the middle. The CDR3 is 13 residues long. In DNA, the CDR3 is TGCGCCAGCAGCTTGGGGGTGCAAGGGGAGCTGTTTTTT. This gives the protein CASSLGVQGELFF.

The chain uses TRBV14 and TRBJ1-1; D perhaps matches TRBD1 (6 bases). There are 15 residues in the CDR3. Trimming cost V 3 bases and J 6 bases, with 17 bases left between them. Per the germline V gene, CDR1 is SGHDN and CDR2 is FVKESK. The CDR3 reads CASSHSRQAGAEAFF. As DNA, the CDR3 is TGTGCCAGCAGCCACTCAAGACAGGCCGGGGCTGAAGCTTTCTTT.

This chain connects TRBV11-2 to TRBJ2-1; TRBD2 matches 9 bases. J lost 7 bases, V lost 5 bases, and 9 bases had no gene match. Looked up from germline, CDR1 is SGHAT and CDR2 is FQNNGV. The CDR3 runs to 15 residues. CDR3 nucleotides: TGTGCCAGCAGCCCCCGGGGCCTAGCGGGGAATGAGCAGTTCTTC. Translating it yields CASSPRGLAGNEQFF.

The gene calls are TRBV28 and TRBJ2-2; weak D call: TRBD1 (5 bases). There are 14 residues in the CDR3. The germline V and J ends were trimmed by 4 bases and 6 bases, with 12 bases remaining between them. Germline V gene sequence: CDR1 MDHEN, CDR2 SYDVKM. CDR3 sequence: CASSYSGLAGELFF. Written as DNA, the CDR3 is TGTGCCAGCAGTTATTCAGGGCTGGCCGGGGAGCTGTTTTTT.

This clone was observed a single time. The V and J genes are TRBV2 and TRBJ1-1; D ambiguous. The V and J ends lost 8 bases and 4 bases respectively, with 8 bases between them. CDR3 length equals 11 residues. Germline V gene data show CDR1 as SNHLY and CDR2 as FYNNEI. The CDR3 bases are TGTGCCAGCCTCCTGTTCACTGAAGCTTTCTTT. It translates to CASLLFTEAFF.

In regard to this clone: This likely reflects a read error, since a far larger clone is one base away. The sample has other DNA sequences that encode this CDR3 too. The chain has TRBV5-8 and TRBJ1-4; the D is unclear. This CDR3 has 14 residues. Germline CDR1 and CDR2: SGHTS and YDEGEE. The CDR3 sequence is CASSGDRFNEKLFF. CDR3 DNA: TGTGCCAGCAGCGGAGACCGGTTCAATGAAAAACTGTTCTTT.

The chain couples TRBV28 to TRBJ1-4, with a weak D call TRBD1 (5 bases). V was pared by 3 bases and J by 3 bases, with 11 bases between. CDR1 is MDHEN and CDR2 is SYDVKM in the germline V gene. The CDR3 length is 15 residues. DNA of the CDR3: TGTGCCAGCAGTTTGGGGGGGAACGCTAATGAAAAACTGTTTTTT. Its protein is CASSLGGNANEKLFF.

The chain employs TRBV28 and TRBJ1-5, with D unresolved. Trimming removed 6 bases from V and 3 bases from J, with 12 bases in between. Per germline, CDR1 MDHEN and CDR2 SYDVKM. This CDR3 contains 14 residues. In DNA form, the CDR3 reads TGTGCCAGCAGAGGGCCGGAGACCAATCAGCCCCAGCATTTT. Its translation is CASRGPETNQPQHF.

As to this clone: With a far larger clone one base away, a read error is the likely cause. The CDR3 reads CATRGVGQNTGELFF. The CDR3, as DNA: TGTGCCACCCGTGGGGTAGGACAGAACACCGGGGAGCTGTTTTTT. The gene calls are TRBV10-3 and TRBJ2-2, with a possible D match to TRBD1 (5 bases). CDR1 ENHRY and CDR2 SYGVKD come from the germline V gene. This CDR3 has 15 amino acids. Trimming took off 10 bases at V and 1 base at J, with 16 bases between the two ends.

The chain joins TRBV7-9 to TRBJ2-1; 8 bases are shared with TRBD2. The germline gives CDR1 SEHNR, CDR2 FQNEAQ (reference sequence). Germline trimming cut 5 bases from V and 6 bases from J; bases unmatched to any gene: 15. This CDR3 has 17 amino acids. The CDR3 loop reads CASSPSSGVAGLNEQFF. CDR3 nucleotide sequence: TGTGCCAGCAGCCCGTCCTCGGGGGTAGCGGGACTCAATGAGCAGTTCTTC.

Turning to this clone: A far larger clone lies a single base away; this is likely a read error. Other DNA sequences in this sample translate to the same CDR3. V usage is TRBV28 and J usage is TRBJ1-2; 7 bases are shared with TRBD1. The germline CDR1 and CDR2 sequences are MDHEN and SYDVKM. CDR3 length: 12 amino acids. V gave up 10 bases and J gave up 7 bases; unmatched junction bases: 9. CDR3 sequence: CATKPDRAGYTF. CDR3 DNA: TGTGCCACAAAACCCGACAGGGCTGGCTACACCTTC.

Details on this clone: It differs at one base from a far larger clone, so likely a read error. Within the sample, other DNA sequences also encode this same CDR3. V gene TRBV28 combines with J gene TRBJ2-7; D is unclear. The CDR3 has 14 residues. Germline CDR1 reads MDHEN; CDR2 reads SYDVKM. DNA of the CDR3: TGTGCTAGCAGCGACCAAGTGGCGGCATCCGAGCAGTACTTC. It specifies CASSDQVAASEQYF.

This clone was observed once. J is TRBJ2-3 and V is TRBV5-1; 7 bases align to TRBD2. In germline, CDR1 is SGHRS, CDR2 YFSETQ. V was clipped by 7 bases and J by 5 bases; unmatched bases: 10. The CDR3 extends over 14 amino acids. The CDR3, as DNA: TGCGCCAGCTGGGGAGGGAACATAGGAGATACGCAGTATTTT. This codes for CASWGGNIGDTQYF.

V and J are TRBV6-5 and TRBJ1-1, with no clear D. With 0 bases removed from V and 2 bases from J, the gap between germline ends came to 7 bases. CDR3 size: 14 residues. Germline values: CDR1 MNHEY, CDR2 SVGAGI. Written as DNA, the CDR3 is TGTGCCAGCAGTTACTCTGTCAGAAACACTGAAGCTTTCTTT. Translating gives CASSYSVRNTEAFF.

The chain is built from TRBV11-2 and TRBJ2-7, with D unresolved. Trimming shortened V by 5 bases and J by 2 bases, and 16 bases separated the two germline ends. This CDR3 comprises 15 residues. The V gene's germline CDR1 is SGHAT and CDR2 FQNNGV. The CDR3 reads CASSPRDMGAYEQYF. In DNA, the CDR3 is TGTGCCAGCAGCCCCCGCGACATGGGTGCCTACGAGCAGTACTTC.